The 13 T cell receptor beta chains listed next were all sequenced from one sample in a study of control samples from healthy donors and cancer patients. The protocol was immunoSEQ multiplex PCR, while the TCRdb copy is restricted to in-frame clones and leaves out a portion. The data hold about 47,000 clones, with about four fifths observed a single time. The sample was blood. These receptors were collected from a man aged 70 or older in good health.

In this sample, this clone turned up a few times. The chain uses TRBV5-1 and TRBJ1-6; 7 bases match TRBD1. This CDR3 is built from 16 residues. Looked up from germline, CDR1 is SGHRS and CDR2 is YFSETQ. V trimming: 7 bases; J trimming: 8 bases; junction bases outside the gene matches: 15. The CDR3 region is CASRTGPSSSDSPLHF. The CDR3 coding sequence is TGCGCCAGCCGGACAGGCCCCAGCTCGAGCGATTCACCCCTCCACTTT.

DNA for the CDR3: TGTGCCAGCAGCCTTTACGGGGCAGGGAACACTGAAGCTTTCTTT. It yields the protein CASSLYGAGNTEAFF. V gene TRBV3-1 (or the pseudogene TRBV3-2) combines with J gene TRBJ1-1, with D possibly matching TRBD1 (5 bases). Germline V gives CDR1 LGHDT, CDR2 YNNKEL (reference sequence). Trimming left V 4 bases short and J 1 base short, with 13 bases between. The CDR3 consists of 15 residues.

This clone was detected a few times. The chain uses TRBV6-5 and TRBJ1-5; the D is unclear. The CDR3 spans 11 residues. The germline V gene has CDR1 MNHEY and CDR2 SVGAGI. The V end was cut by 6 bases, the J end by 3 bases, with 3 bases between. The CDR3 region has the DNA TGTGCCAGCAGGAACAATCAGCCCCAGCATTTT. It translates to CASRNNQPQHF.

The chain uses TRBV3-1 (or the pseudogene TRBV3-2) and TRBJ1-1; D is ambiguous. Per germline, CDR1 LGHDT and CDR2 YNNKEL (reference sequence). Trimming removed 1 base from V and 1 base from J, with 4 bases in between. This CDR3 has 13 residues. CDR3 sequence: CASSQGWNTEAFF. For the CDR3, the DNA is TGTGCCAGCAGCCAAGGATGGAACACTGAAGCTTTCTTT.

The chain is built from TRBV28 and TRBJ2-5; D ambiguous. Between the trimmed V and J ends, which lost 7 bases and 7 bases, there was a span of 16 bases. In germline, CDR1 is MDHEN, CDR2 SYDVKM. The CDR3 loop spans 13 amino acids. The CDR3 protein is CASTLAWVGTQYF. CDR3 nucleotides: TGTGCCAGCACTCTTGCCTGGGTTGGGACCCAGTACTTC.

The V and J genes are TRBV5-1 and TRBJ1-4, with D maybe TRBD1 (6 bases). Germline CDR1 is SGHRS and CDR2 is YFSETQ. Trimming stripped 4 bases from V and 4 bases from J, with 20 bases between. This CDR3 has 17 amino acids. For the CDR3, the DNA is TGCGCCAGCAGCCCCGGGTACGGGGGCGATGGTAATGAAAAACTGTTTTTT. Amino acid sequence: CASSPGYGGDGNEKLFF. Looking up the rest from reference TRBV5-1 and TRBJ1-4 gives the full variable domain: KAGVTQTPRYLIKTRGQQVTLSCSPISGHRSVSWYQQTPGQGLQFLFEYFSETQRNKGNFPGRFSGRQFSNSRSEMNVSTLELGDSALYLCASSPGYGGDGNEKLFFGSGTQLSVL.

J is TRBJ2-7 and V is TRBV3-1 (or the pseudogene TRBV3-2); possibly TRBD1 or TRBD2 for D (5 bases each). The V end was cut by 0 bases, the J end by 2 bases, with 20 bases between. Germline V gene data show CDR1 as LGHDT and CDR2 as YNNKEL (reference sequence). This CDR3 is built from 18 residues. This CDR3 reads CASSQDLPGPKKTYEQYF. CDR3 bases: TGTGCCAGCAGCCAAGATCTCCCGGGGCCAAAAAAGACCTACGAGCAGTACTTC.

The V and J genes are TRBV6-5 and TRBJ1-5; possibly TRBD1 for D (5 bases). V was clipped by 6 bases and J by 2 bases, with 11 bases between them. The CDR3 is 14 residues long. CDR1 MNHEY and CDR2 SVGAGI come from the germline V gene. Here the CDR3 DNA reads TGTGCCAGCAGCCTTCGGGACGGCAATCAGCCCCAGCATTTT. It yields the protein CASSLRDGNQPQHF.

This CDR3 is CASSLTLPVATNEKLFF. CDR3 coding DNA: TGTGCCAGCAGTTTAACTCTTCCAGTAGCAACTAATGAAAAACTGTTTTTT. The V and J genes are TRBV27 and TRBJ1-4; no definite D call. V lost 2 bases and J lost 0, with 13 bases in between. The germline CDR1 and CDR2 sequences are MNHEY and SMNVEV (reference sequence). This CDR3 is 17 amino acids long.

This clone came up once. CDR3 sequence (DNA): TGTGCCAGCAGTGAACTCATCCAGCCCCAGCATTTT. Encoded protein: CASSELIQPQHF. The gene calls are TRBV6-1 and TRBJ1-5; unclear D gene. The CDR3 length is 12 residues. CDR1 MNHNS and CDR2 SASEGT come from the germline V gene. Trimming removed 2 bases at V and 7 bases at J, with 6 bases between.

This chain joins TRBV3-1 (or the pseudogene TRBV3-2) and TRBJ2-7, with 12 bases that match TRBD1. The junction had 5 bases not matched to a gene; V was cut back by 5 bases and J by 3 bases. Germline lookup yields CDR1 LGHDT and CDR2 YNNKEL (reference sequence). The CDR3 runs 15 residues. The CDR3 is CASSGGTGGDYEQYF. The CDR3 region has the DNA TGTGCCAGCAGCGGCGGGACAGGGGGCGACTACGAGCAGTACTTC.

The J gene is TRBJ2-2, the V gene TRBV27; the D gene is possibly TRBD1 (6 bases). The V end was cut by 0 bases, the J end by 1 base, with 9 bases between. The CDR3 is 16 residues long. Germline values: CDR1 MNHEY, CDR2 SMNVEV (reference sequence). The CDR3 DNA sequence: TGTGCCAGCAGTTTATCGACAGGACAGAACACCGGGGAGCTGTTTTTT. Protein sequence: CASSLSTGQNTGELFF.

The chain recombines TRBV4-2 with TRBJ2-2; no clear D gene. CDR3 length: 17 amino acids. V lost 0 bases to trimming and J lost 0 bases, with 11 bases between them. The germline CDR1 and CDR2 sequences are LGHNA and YNFKEQ. In DNA form, the CDR3 reads TGTGCCAGCAGCCAAGAGAGTACGATCGCGAACACCGGGGAGCTGTTTTTT. Protein product: CASSQESTIANTGELFF.